Listed below are T cell receptor beta chains from one sample, sequenced in a study of blood T cell repertoires in COVID-19. Repertoires were generated with immunoSEQ multiplex PCR, while TCRdb's copy carries only in-frame clones and drops some. The sample lists hundreds of thousands of clones, around 90% occurring once. What was sequenced was peripheral blood. These receptors originate from a woman aged 50 to 60 with COVID-19, enrolled during active disease. The CDR3 runs from the conserved cysteine through the conserved F or W. D genes are given only for firm matches. Not all rows give a size; the values are once, few, many and, for expanded clones, a class.

V gene	clone size	J gene	D gene	CDR3 protein	CDR3 DNA
TRBV29-1	NA	TRBJ1-1	NA	CSVVVNRRGTEAFF	TGCAGCGTTGTAGTCAACCGTAGAGGGACTGAAGCTTTCTTT
TRBV29-1	NA	TRBJ2-7	TRBD1	CSSRDRNSYEQYF	TGCAGCTCCCGGGACAGGAACTCCTACGAGCAGTACTTC
TRBV13	NA	TRBJ1-3	TRBD1	CASTPGGTGNTIYF	TGTGCCAGCACCCCAGGGGGGACGGGAAACACCATATATTTT
TRBV5-1	NA	TRBJ1-1	TRBD1	CASSSTGAANTEAFF	TGCGCCAGCAGCTCCACAGGGGCTGCAAACACTGAAGCTTTCTTT
TRBV19	NA	TRBJ2-1	NA	CASSTASAFYNEQFF	TGTGCCAGTAGTACAGCTAGCGCATTTTACAATGAGCAGTTCTTC
TRBV11-2	NA	TRBJ2-5	TRBD1	CAGRLTGGETQYF	TGTGCCGGACGATTAACAGGGGGGGAGACCCAGTACTTC
TRBV7-8	once	TRBJ1-6	TRBD1	CASSPGGSPLHF	TGTGCCAGCAGCCCAGGGGGTTCACCCCTCCACTTT
TRBV19	NA	TRBJ1-1	TRBD1	CASSISDRGVVDANTEAFF	TGTGCCAGTAGTATATCGGACAGGGGAGTGGTGGATGCGAACACTGAAGCTTTCTTT
TRBV6-1	NA	TRBJ2-6	NA	CASSEGSSGANVLTF	TGTGCCAGCAGTGAAGGCAGCTCTGGGGCCAACGTCCTGACTTTC
TRBV7-8	NA	TRBJ1-3	TRBD1	CASSLGKGQLRNTIYF	TGTGCCAGCAGCTTAGGCAAGGGACAGCTCCGAAACACCATATATTTT
TRBV6-6	NA	TRBJ1-2	NA	CASSHTDGYTF	TGTGCCAGCAGCCATACGGATGGCTACACCTTC
TRBV2	once	TRBJ1-5	NA	CASSRRYQGNQPQHF	TGTGCCAGCAGTAGACGGTACCAGGGCAATCAGCCCCAGCATTTT
TRBV5-5	NA	TRBJ2-5	TRBD1	CASSSGQGMVQTQYF	TGTGCCAGCAGCTCGGGACAGGGGATGGTACAGACCCAGTACTTC
TRBV6-5	NA	TRBJ2-3	NA	CASRGNLARTDTQYF	TGTGCCAGCAGGGGGAATCTAGCAAGGACAGATACGCAGTATTTT
TRBV19	NA	TRBJ2-1	NA	CASSIVGTPNQQFF	TGTGCCAGTAGTATAGTTGGCACCCCAAACCAGCAGTTCTTC
TRBV19	NA	TRBJ1-1	TRBD1	CASSTRDSLLEAFF	TGTGCCAGTAGTACCCGGGACAGCCTTCTTGAAGCTTTCTTT